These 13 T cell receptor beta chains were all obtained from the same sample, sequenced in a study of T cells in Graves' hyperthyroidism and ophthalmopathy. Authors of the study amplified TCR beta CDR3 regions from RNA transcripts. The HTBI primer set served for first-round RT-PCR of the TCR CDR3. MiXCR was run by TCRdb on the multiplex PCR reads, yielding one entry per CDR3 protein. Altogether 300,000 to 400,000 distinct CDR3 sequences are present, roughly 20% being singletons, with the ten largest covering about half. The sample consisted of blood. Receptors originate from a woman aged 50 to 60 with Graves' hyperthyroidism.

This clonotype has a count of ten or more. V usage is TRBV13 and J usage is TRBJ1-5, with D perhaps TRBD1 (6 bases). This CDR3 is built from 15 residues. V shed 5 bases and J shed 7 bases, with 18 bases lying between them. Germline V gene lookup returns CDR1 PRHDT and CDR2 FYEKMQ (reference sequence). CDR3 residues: CASSLKSEGGQPQHF. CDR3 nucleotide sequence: TGTGCCAGCAGCCTGAAATCTGAGGGGGGGCAGCCCCAGCATTTT.

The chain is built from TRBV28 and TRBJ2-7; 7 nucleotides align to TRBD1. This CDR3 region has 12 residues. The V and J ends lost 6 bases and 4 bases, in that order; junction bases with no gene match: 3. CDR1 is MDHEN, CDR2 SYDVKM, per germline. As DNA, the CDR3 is TGTGCCAGCAGGTCCAGGGGGTACGAGCAGTACTTC. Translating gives CASRSRGYEQYF.

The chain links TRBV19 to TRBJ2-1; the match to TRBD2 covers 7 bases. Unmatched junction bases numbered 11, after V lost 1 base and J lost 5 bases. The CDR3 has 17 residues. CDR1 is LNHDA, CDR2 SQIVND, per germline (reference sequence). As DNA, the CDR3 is TGTGCCAGTAGTATAGTAGGGCAGCTAGCGGAAAACAATGAGCAGTTCTTC. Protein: CASSIVGQLAENNEQFF.

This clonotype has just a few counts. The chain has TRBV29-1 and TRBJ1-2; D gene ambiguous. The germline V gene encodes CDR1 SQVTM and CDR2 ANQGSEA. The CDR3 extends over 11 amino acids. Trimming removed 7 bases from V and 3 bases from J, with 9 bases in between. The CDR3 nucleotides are TGCAGCGCAGGTTCCGACTATGGCTACACCTTC. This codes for CSAGSDYGYTF.

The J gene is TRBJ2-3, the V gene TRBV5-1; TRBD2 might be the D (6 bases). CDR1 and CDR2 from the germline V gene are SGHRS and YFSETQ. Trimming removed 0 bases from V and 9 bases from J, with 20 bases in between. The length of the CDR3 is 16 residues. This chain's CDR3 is CASSLAGASDASTQYF. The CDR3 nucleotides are TGCGCCAGCAGCTTGGCCGGGGCTAGCGACGCCTCGACGCAGTATTTT. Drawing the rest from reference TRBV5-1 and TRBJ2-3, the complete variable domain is KAGVTQTPRYLIKTRGQQVTLSCSPISGHRSVSWYQQTPGQGLQFLFEYFSETQRNKGNFPGRFSGRQFSNSRSEMNVSTLELGDSALYLCASSLAGASDASTQYFGPGTRLTVL.

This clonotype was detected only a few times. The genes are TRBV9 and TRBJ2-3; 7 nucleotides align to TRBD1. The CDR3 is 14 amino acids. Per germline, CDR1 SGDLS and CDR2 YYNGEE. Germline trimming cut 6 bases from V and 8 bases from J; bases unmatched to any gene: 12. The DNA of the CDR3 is TGTGCCAGCAACCGAGAGGGGGCTGGGGGTACGCAGTATTTT. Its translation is CASNREGAGGTQYF.

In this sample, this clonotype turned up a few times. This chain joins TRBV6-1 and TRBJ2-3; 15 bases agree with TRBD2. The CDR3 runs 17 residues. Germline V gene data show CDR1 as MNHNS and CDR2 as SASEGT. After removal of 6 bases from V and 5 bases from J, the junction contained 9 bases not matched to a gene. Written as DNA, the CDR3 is TGTGCCAGCAGCCCGGGACTAGCGGGAGGTAGAAAAGATACGCAGTATTTT. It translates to CASSPGLAGGRKDTQYF.

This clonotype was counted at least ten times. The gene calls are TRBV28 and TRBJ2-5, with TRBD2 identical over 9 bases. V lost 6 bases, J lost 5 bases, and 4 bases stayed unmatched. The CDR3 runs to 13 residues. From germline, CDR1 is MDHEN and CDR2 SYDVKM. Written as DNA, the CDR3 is TGTGCCAGCAGCCTAGCGGGACGGGAGACCCAGTACTTC. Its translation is CASSLAGRETQYF. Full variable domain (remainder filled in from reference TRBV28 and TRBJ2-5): DVKVTQSSRYLVKRTGEKVFLECVQDMDHENMFWYRQDPGLGLRLIYFSYDVKMKEKGDIPEGYSVSREKKERFSLILESASTNQTSMYLCASSLAGRETQYFGPGTRLLVL.

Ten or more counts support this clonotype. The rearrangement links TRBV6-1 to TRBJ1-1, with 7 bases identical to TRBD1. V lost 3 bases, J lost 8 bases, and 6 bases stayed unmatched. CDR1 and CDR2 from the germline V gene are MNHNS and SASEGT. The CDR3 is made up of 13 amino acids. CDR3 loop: CASSDSGRGEAFF. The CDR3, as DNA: TGTGCCAGCAGTGACTCGGGCAGGGGGGAAGCTTTCTTT.

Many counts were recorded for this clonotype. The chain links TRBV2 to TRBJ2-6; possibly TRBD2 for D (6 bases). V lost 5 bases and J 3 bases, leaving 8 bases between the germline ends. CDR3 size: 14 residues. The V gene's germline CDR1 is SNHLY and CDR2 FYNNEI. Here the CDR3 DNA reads TGTGCCAGCAGTCGGGACTTTGGGGCCAACGTCCTGACTTTC. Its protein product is CASSRDFGANVLTF.

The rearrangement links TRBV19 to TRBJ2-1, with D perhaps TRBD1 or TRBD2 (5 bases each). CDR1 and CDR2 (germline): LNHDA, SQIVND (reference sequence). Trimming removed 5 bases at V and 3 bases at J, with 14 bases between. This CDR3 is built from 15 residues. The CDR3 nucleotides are TGTGCCAGTAGTTGGTCCGGGACGGGCTACAATGAGCAGTTCTTC. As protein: CASSWSGTGYNEQFF.

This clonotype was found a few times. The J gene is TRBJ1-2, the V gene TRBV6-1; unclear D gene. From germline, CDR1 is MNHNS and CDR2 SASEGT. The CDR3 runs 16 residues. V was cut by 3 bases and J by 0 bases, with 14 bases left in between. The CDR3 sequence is CASSDRIGAPNYGYTF. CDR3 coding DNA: TGTGCCAGCAGTGACAGAATCGGCGCTCCTAACTATGGCTACACCTTC.

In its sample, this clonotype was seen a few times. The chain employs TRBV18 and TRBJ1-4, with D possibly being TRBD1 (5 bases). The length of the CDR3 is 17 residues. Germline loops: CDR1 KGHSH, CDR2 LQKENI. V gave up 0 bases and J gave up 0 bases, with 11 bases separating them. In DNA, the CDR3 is TGTGCCAGCTCACCACCCTCGAGGGGACCAACTAATGAAAAACTGTTTTTT. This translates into CASSPPSRGPTNEKLFF.